The following is a TCR beta chain sequence with its context. Its target is not known. This sample is drawn from a study of T cell responses to AZD1222 COVID-19 vaccine. V was clipped by 5 bases and J by 6 bases, with 16 bases between them. CDR3 length: 15 amino acids. Germline loops: CDR1 SGHTA, CDR2 FQGNSA. Study-level findings and limits: Donors were mostly white British, more females; clonal diversity possibly underestimated. Spike-specific TCRs gained breadth and depth after people received two AZD1222 doses. Regions 160-218 and 743-854 dominated among vaccine-associated CD4 TCRs spanning spike.

Data came from immunoSEQ multiplex PCR; TCRdb stores just in-frame clones and leaves some out. The top ten hold 15% to 20% of the sample, which has 90,000 to 120,000 clones, roughly nine tenths seen once. This TCR was sampled from an adult in good health. Specimen: peripheral blood, collected on day 0 of AZD1222 vaccination. This chain connects TRBV7-2 to TRBJ1-4; D is unresolved. In nucleotides, the CDR3 is TGTGCCAGCAGCGACGCAAAGTCTCCATATGAAAAACTGTTTTTT. Translating it yields CASSDAKSPYEKLFF.